The 20 T cell receptor beta chains presented below share a single source sample, sequenced in a study of shared clonotypes between healthy human individuals (dated by TCRdb to 2018 to 2020). Library preparation used the immunoSEQ multiplex PCR assay. TCRdb took this table from immuneACCESS and kept in-frame rearrangements with V and J called. Such tables lack part of the clones; where checked against another copy, unresolved V genes explain under half of the gap, and the rest is unexplained. Recorded for this sample are some 650,000 clones; around 97% of them occurred a single time. The ten largest clones take up around 0.06% of the sample. Material for sequencing was naive CD4+ T cells sorted from blood. Reading the label with the study, this specimen's cell subset or site is: CD45RA+ positively selected. Every receptor here comes from a woman aged 30 to 39 in good health.

The rearrangement links TRBV18 to TRBJ2-3; D gene ambiguous. This CDR3 spans 12 amino acids. CDR1 is KGHSH and CDR2 is LQKENI in the germline V gene. Deletions cut 3 bases from V and 5 bases from J, with 6 bases between. The CDR3 sequence: CASSPMGDTQYF. For the CDR3, the DNA is TGTGCCAGCTCACCGATGGGAGATACGCAGTATTTT.

The chain has TRBV2 and TRBJ2-1; 9 nucleotides match TRBD2. Trimming at V came to 6 bases and at J to 3 bases, leaving 6 bases not matched to a gene. Germline values: CDR1 SNHLY, CDR2 FYNNEI. The CDR3 runs 15 residues. CDR3: CASRSRREGYNEQFF. The CDR3 DNA is TGTGCCAGCAGGTCCCGGCGGGAGGGCTACAATGAGCAGTTCTTC.

The table lists this clone with a count of one. The chain carries TRBV7-9 and TRBJ1-1; TRBD1 might be the D (5 bases). With 2 bases removed from V and 4 bases from J, the gap between germline ends came to 8 bases. The CDR3 length is 13 residues. Germline V gene sequence: CDR1 SEHNR, CDR2 FQNEAQ (reference sequence). CDR3 residues: CASSLRDSTEAFF. CDR3 nucleotide sequence: TGTGCCAGCAGCTTACGAGACAGCACTGAAGCTTTCTTT.

J is TRBJ1-5 and V is TRBV11-2; a possible D gene is TRBD1 (6 bases). This CDR3 is built from 14 residues. V was shortened by 1 base and J by 6 bases, with 10 bases between the two germline ends. Germline assignment: CDR1 SGHAT and CDR2 FQNNGV. CDR3 protein: CASSLGQGSQPQHF. CDR3 nucleotides: TGTGCCAGCAGCTTAGGGCAGGGGTCTCAGCCCCAGCATTTT. Full variable domain (missing parts from reference TRBV11-2 and TRBJ1-5): EAGVAQSPRYKIIEKRQSVAFWCNPISGHATLYWYQQILGQGPKLLIQFQNNGVVDDSQLPKDRFSAERLKGVDSTLKIQPAKLEDSAVYLCASSLGQGSQPQHFGDGTRLSIL.

The V and J genes are TRBV11-2 and TRBJ2-7; TRBD2 aligns across 8 bases. The germline V gene has CDR1 SGHAT and CDR2 FQNNGV. This CDR3 has 15 residues. Germline trimming cut 4 bases from V and 3 bases from J; bases unmatched to any gene: 8. CDR3 coding DNA: TGTGCCAGCAGCTACGAAGCGGGAGTCGACTACGAGCAGTACTTC. The encoded protein is CASSYEAGVDYEQYF.

The sample holds one count of this clone. CDR3 coding DNA: TGTGCCAGCAGATCTAGCGGGAGGGCCCTCACAGATACGCAGTATTTT. It specifies CASRSSGRALTDTQYF. This chain links TRBV11-2 with TRBJ2-3; 12 positions match TRBD2. The CDR3 sequence is 16 residues long. V lost 6 bases to trimming and J lost 2 bases; unmatched junction nucleotides: 6. Germline lookup yields CDR1 SGHAT and CDR2 FQNNGV.

This chain links TRBV27 with TRBJ2-3; TRBD2 is a possible D gene (5 bases). This CDR3 has 14 residues. Trimming removed 7 bases from V and 8 bases from J, with 19 bases in between. Germline values: CDR1 MNHEY, CDR2 SMNVEV (reference sequence). Written as DNA, the CDR3 is TGTGCCAGCAATAATAAGTTAGACTACACTACGCAGTATTTT. Residues: CASNNKLDYTTQYF.

The V call is TRBV28, the J call TRBJ2-1; D may correspond to TRBD1 or TRBD2 (5 bases each). The CDR3 contains 13 residues. V was clipped by 7 bases and J by 4 bases, with 11 bases between them. Per germline, CDR1 MDHEN and CDR2 SYDVKM. The CDR3 nucleotides read TGTGCCAGCACCGGGACCGTGTACAATGAGCAGTTCTTC. Translating gives CASTGTVYNEQFF.

The chain couples TRBV19 to TRBJ1-1, with TRBD1 as a possible D gene (6 bases). V gave up 4 bases and J gave up 4 bases, with 13 bases separating them. CDR1 and CDR2 from the germline V gene are LNHDA and SQIVND (reference sequence). This CDR3 contains 14 residues. The CDR3 DNA reads as TGTGCCAGTAGTAGACAGGTAGGGGCCACTGAAGCTTTCTTT. It translates to CASSRQVGATEAFF. Full variable domain (missing parts from reference TRBV19 and TRBJ1-1): DGGITQSPKYLFRKEGQNVTLSCEQNLNHDAMYWYRQDPGQGLRLIYYSQIVNDFQKGDIAEGYSVSREKKESFPLTVTSAQKNPTAFYLCASSRQVGATEAFFGQGTRLTVV.

V usage is TRBV19 and J usage is TRBJ2-3; D remains ambiguous. CDR3 size: 15 residues. Germline V gene sequence: CDR1 LNHDA, CDR2 SQIVND (reference sequence). The ends were cut back, 1 base at V and 0 bases at J, with 8 bases in the middle. DNA of the CDR3: TGTGCCAGTAGTATAGGCGTGGGGAGCACAGATACGCAGTATTTT. It encodes CASSIGVGSTDTQYF.

V gene TRBV18 combines with J gene TRBJ2-7; tentatively, D is TRBD1 (6 bases). The CDR3 is 13 amino acids. With 2 bases removed from V and 5 bases from J, the gap between germline ends came to 10 bases. Germline V lookup: CDR1 KGHSH, CDR2 LQKENI. The CDR3 loop is CASSPSPGDEQYF. The DNA for the CDR3 is TGTGCCAGCTCACCAAGTCCAGGGGACGAGCAGTACTTC.

This chain connects TRBV7-6 to TRBJ2-5; 8 bases line up with TRBD1. The CDR3 is made up of 13 amino acids. J was trimmed by 7 bases and V by 5 bases; bases with no gene match: 6. Germline V gene data show CDR1 as SGHVS and CDR2 as FNYEAQ. Written as DNA, the CDR3 is TGTGCCAGCAGCGGAGGGACAGGAGGGACCCAGTACTTC. Translating gives CASSGGTGGTQYF.

Only one count was recorded for this clone. In DNA form, the CDR3 reads TGTGCCAGCAGCTTTACAGGGGCTGGAAACACCATATATTTT. Amino acid sequence: CASSFTGAGNTIYF. The chain carries TRBV7-9 and TRBJ1-3, with 7 bases fitting TRBD1. Trimming removed 3 bases from V and 2 bases from J; junction bases left unmatched: 1. Germline CDR1 is SEHNR and CDR2 is FQNEAQ (reference sequence). The CDR3 spans 14 residues.

This rearrangement joins TRBV10-3 to TRBJ2-1; D is undetermined. V was shortened by 6 bases and J by 7 bases, with 16 bases between the two germline ends. Germline CDR1 is ENHRY and CDR2 is SYGVKD. This CDR3 spans 14 amino acids. This CDR3 is CAISRSDSVNEQFF. DNA for the CDR3: TGTGCCATCAGCCGTTCCGATAGTGTAAATGAGCAGTTCTTC.

This chain joins TRBV19 and TRBJ1-5; TRBD1 matches 7 bases. Germline V CDR1 and CDR2: LNHDA, SQIVND (reference sequence). The CDR3 loop spans 20 amino acids. V lost 0 bases to trimming and J lost 0 bases; unmatched junction nucleotides: 14. The CDR3 nucleotides read TGTGCCAGTAGTATAGAACGGGCCTCAGGGGGATTAAATAGCAATCAGCCCCAGCATTTT. It specifies CASSIERASGGLNSNQPQHF.

The chain employs TRBV28 and TRBJ2-5, with 7 bases identical to TRBD2. Germline CDR1 reads MDHEN; CDR2 reads SYDVKM. This CDR3 is built from 17 residues. V dropped 5 bases and J dropped 3; count of bases not matched to a gene: 15. This CDR3 reads CASSLLNDGGLEETQYF. The CDR3 bases are TGTGCCAGCAGTCTACTCAACGACGGGGGGTTGGAAGAGACCCAGTACTTC. Full variable domain (missing parts from reference TRBV28 and TRBJ2-5): DVKVTQSSRYLVKRTGEKVFLECVQDMDHENMFWYRQDPGLGLRLIYFSYDVKMKEKGDIPEGYSVSREKKERFSLILESASTNQTSMYLCASSLLNDGGLEETQYFGPGTRLLVL.

The chain uses TRBV10-3 and TRBJ2-1, with 14 bases aligning to TRBD2. V lost 4 bases, J lost 10 bases, and 6 bases stayed unmatched. In germline, CDR1 is ENHRY, CDR2 SYGVKD. This CDR3 has 15 residues. For the CDR3, the DNA is TGTGCCATCAGTGTGGGGACTAGCGGGAGTCGGGAGCAGTTCTTC. Translation: CAISVGTSGSREQFF.

Remarks on this clone: This CDR3 is also generated by other DNA sequences in the sample. The chain employs TRBV14 and TRBJ1-2; D might be TRBD1 (5 bases). V gave up 4 bases and J gave up 5 bases, with 17 bases separating them. The CDR3 length is 15 residues. Germline CDR1 and CDR2: SGHDN and FVKESK. CDR3 loop: CASSPQGTLWYGYTF. CDR3 DNA sequence: TGTGCCAGCAGCCCGCAGGGTACCCTATGGTATGGCTACACCTTC.

The chain employs TRBV4-1 and TRBJ1-2; D perhaps matches TRBD1 (5 bases). V dropped 4 bases and J dropped 1 base, with 10 bases sitting between them. CDR3 length: 14 residues. Germline V gives CDR1 MGHRA, CDR2 YSYEKL. CDR3 DNA: TGCGCCAGCAGCCGGCTAGGGGTTAACTATGGCTACACCTTC. It is translated as CASSRLGVNYGYTF.

This sequence joins TRBV28 and TRBJ2-5; no firm D call. Matching the DNA end better, TRBJ2-7 makes the J call doubtful. The CDR3 covers 11 residues. Germline-derived CDR1 and CDR2 are MDHEN and SYDVKM. This CDR3 reads CASREAYEQYF. The CDR3 bases are TGTGCCAGCAGAGAGGCCTACGAGCAGTACTTC.